Sequencing of this T cell receptor beta chain was carried out in a study of T cell responses to AZD1222 COVID-19 vaccine. Study-wide points: Regions left unmutated in variants are reportedly the target of nearly half of spike-specific TCRs. Scientists sampled the repertoires only once the peak T cell response had passed.

The CDR3 loop spans 12 amino acids. Trimming left V 5 bases short and J 7 bases short, with 10 bases between. CDR1 and CDR2 (germline): KGHDR, SFDVKD. Timing groups of about 4 and about 12 weeks for second doses were pooled. With regard to this clone: The antigen is not known.

Sequencing was performed with immunoSEQ multiplex PCR; in TCRdb, only in-frame clones are kept and a portion is missing. This sample has under 150,000 clones, with roughly 90% found just once. The sample here was peripheral blood, taken 28 days after the second AZD1222 dose. The chain couples TRBV24-1 to TRBJ1-2; the D is unclear. This TCR derives from an adult who received the AZD1222 COVID-19 vaccine. CDR3 coding DNA: TGTGCCACCAGTGTGGATAGCGGTGGCTACACCTTC. Its protein is CATSVDSGGYTF.